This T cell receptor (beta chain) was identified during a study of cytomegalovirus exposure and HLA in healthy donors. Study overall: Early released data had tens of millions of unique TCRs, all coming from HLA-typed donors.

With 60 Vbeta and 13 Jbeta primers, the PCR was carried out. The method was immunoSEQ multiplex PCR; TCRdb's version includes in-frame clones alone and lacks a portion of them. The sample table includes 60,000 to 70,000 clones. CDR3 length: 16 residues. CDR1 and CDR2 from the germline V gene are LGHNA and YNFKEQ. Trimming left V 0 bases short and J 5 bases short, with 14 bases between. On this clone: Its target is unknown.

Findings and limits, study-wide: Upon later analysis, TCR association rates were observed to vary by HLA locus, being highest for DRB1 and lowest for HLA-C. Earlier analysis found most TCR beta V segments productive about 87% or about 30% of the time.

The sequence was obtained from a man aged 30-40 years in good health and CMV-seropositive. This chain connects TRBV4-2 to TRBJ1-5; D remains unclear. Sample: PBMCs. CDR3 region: CASSQEVWAVDQPQHF. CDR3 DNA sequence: TGTGCCAGCAGCCAAGAAGTCTGGGCAGTGGATCAGCCCCAGCATTTT.